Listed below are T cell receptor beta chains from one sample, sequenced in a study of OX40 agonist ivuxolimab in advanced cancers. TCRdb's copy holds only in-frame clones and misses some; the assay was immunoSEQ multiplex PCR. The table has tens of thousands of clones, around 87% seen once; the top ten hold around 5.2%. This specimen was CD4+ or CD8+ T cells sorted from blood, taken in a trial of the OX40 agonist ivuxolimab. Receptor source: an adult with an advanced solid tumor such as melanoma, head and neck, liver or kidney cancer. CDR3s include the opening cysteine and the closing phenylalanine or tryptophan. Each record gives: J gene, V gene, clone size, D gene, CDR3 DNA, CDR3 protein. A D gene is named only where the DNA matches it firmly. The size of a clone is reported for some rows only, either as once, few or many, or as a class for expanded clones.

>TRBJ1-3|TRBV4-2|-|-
TGTGCCAGCAGCCAAGGGGGGGGGACTGGAAACACCATATATTTT
CASSQGGGTGNTIYF
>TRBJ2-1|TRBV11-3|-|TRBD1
TGTGCCAGCAGCTTAGAACAGGGGACCTACAATGAGCAGTTCTTC
CASSLEQGTYNEQFF
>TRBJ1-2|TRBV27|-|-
TGTGCCAGCAGTTCCCCTAAGATAGGCTACACCTTC
CASSSPKIGYTF
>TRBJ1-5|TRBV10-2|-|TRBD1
TGCGCCAGCAGGGAGGACAGGGGCGGCCAGCCCCAGCATTTT
CASREDRGGQPQHF
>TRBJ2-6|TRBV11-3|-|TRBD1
TGTGCCAGCAGCCAACGACAGGGTCAGGGCGGGGCCAACGTCCTGACTTTC
CASSQRQGQGGANVLTF
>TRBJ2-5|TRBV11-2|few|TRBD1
TGTGCCAGCAGCCCAGGACAGGGGAGACAAGAGACCCAGTACTTC
CASSPGQGRQETQYF
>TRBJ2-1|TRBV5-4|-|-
TGTGCCAGCAGCTTGGCCGCGGGGGCATCCTATTACAATGAGCAGTTCTTC
CASSLAAGASYYNEQFF
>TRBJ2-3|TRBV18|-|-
TGTGCCAGCTCACCAGGGGCCGTGGACACAGATACGCAGTATTTT
CASSPGAVDTDTQYF
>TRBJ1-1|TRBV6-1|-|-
TGTGCCAGCAGGACGCCGGGACACCAGAACACTGAAGCTTTCTTT
CASRTPGHQNTEAFF
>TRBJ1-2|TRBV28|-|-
TGTGCCAGCAGTGCCGGGGCTTATAACTATGGCTACACCTTC
CASSAGAYNYGYTF
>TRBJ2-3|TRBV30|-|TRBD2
TGTGCCTGGAGTGTGAGAGCGGGAGAAAGAACAGATACGCAGTATTTT
CAWSVRAGERTDTQYF
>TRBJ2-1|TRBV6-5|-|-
TGTGCCAGCACCCAGAGAGGCTTGGCTTACAATGAGCAGTTCTTC
CASTQRGLAYNEQFF
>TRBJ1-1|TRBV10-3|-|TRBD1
TGTGCCATCAGCAAGGGACAGTCGAACGCTGAAGCTTTCTTT
CAISKGQSNAEAFF
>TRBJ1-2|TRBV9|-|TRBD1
TGTGCCAGCAGCGTAGGGATGGGACAGTCCTATGGCTACACCTTC
CASSVGMGQSYGYTF
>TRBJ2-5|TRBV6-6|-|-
TGTGCCAGCACCAACGGGGAGACCCAGTACTTC
CASTNGETQYF
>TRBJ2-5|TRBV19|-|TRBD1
TGTGCCAGTAGTATCCTCTCGACAGGGGGTGGCAAGACCCAGTACTTC
CASSILSTGGGKTQYF
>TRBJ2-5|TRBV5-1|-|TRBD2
TGCGCCAGCAGGTTGCGAGGAGGTAGCGGGAGGGCCGGCGAGACCCAGTACTTC
CASRLRGGSGRAGETQYF
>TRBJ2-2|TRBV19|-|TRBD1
TGTGCCAGTAGTATGGGACAGGGGGCTACCGGGGAGCTGTTTTTT
CASSMGQGATGELFF
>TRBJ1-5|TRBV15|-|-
TGTGCCACCAGCAGACAGGATCAGCCCCAGCATTTT
CATSRQDQPQHF
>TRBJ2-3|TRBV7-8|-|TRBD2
TGTGCCAGCAGCTGGGGCGGGAGGGGCACAGATACGCAGTATTTT
CASSWGGRGTDTQYF